These T cell receptor beta chains were read from a single sample in a study of T-cell reconstitution after alpha-beta-depleted transplantation in children. TCRdb processed the PCR reads anew with MiXCR; each CDR3 protein has one entry. The sample comprises about 420,000 distinct CDR3 sequences, around 15% of which are singletons, and around 28% rests with the top ten. The sample in question was PBMCs, mostly from graft donor cells, obtained 360 days after TCRalphabeta/CD19-depleted stem cell transplant. Receptors were obtained from a boy younger than two who had a stem cell transplant for Wiskott-Aldrich syndrome, so the T cells may come from the graft donor. CDR3s include the opening cysteine and the closing phenylalanine or tryptophan.

TRBJ2-7 TRBV7-6 CASSLWTGGYEQYF
TRBJ2-2 TRBV5-1 CASRGQNTGELFF
TRBJ2-1 TRBV4-2 CASSQPGLAGSYNEQFF
TRBJ2-5 TRBV29-1 CSGGGETQYF
TRBJ2-2 TRBV5-1 CASSPQGASGELFF
TRBJ1-6 TRBV2 CARSADSVANSPLHF
TRBJ2-3 TRBV29-1 CSVKAGGGGTDTQYF
TRBJ2-7 TRBV12-3/TRBV12-4 CASSRTGVPQYF
TRBJ2-7 TRBV20-1 CSAVSGQFYEQYF
TRBJ1-2 TRBV12-3/TRBV12-4 CASSLEPPYGYTF
TRBJ2-1 TRBV5-5 CASSLLPGQYNEQFF
TRBJ2-7 TRBV6-1 CASSQATGTGENYEQYF
TRBJ2-7 TRBV4-1 CASSRTGPPSSGSYEQYF
TRBJ2-1 TRBV24-1 CATSDFRAGTPYNEQFF
TRBJ2-7 TRBV7-2 CASSLPGTTYEQYF
TRBJ2-7 TRBV20-1 CSAGSGRTSEQYF
TRBJ2-3 TRBV12-3/TRBV12-4 CASSPSRGVADTQYF
TRBJ2-5 TRBV20-1 CSARAGAVETQYF
TRBJ2-7 TRBV6-5 CASSYAGPPLAASYEQYF
TRBJ1-3 TRBV11-2 CASKRADGTIYF
TRBJ2-1 TRBV4-3 CASSFGGGLRVYNEQFF
TRBJ2-2 TRBV6-5 CASSYVDGGELFF
TRBJ2-7 TRBV2 CASSDRWGRGYEQYF
TRBJ2-1 TRBV20-1 CSARRGDNEQFF
TRBJ2-1 TRBV14 CASSQRRLAGRPRIYNEQFF
TRBJ2-2 TRBV13 CASSSPSGRGYTGELFF
TRBJ2-3 TRBV28 CASSFRFSTDTQYF
TRBJ2-5 TRBV7-2 CASSLRSGITQYF
TRBJ2-7 TRBV20-1 CSAKRDAYEQYF
TRBJ2-5 TRBV20-1 CSASHPRAQSETQYF
TRBJ2-1 TRBV12-3/TRBV12-4 CASNREGPYNEQFF
TRBJ2-5 TRBV10-3 CAISDRTGTQYF
TRBJ2-3 TRBV20-1 CSARPAANTQYF
TRBJ2-4 TRBV18 CASSPSIPRQGNIQYF
TRBJ2-3 TRBV24-1 CATSDGTSGRTTWSTDTQYF
TRBJ2-1 TRBV20-1 CSAAREERYNEQFF
TRBJ1-1 TRBV4-3 CASSPREGNTEAFF
TRBJ2-1 TRBV9 CASSPLGGLAAAYNEQFF
TRBJ2-7 TRBV6-1 CASSEPGGTGDSYEQYF
TRBJ2-3 TRBV27 CASSFLGLAGTPRDTQYF
TRBJ2-1 TRBV24-1 CATSDRQGTTHNEQFF